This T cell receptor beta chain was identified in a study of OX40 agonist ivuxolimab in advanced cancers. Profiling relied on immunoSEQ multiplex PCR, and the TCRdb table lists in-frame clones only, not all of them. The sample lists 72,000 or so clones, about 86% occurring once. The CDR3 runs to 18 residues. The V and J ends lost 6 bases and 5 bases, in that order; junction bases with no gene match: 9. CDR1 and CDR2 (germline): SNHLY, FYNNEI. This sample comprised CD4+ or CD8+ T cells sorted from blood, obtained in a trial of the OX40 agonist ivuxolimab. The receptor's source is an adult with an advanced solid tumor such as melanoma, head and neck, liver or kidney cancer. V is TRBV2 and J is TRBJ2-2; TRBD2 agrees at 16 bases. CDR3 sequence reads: CASRPGLAGGRRTGELFF. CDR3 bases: TGTGCCAGCAGGCCGGGACTAGCGGGGGGGCGAAGAACCGGGGAGCTGTTTTTT.